Listed below are T cell receptor beta chains from one sample, sequenced in a study of T cells in localized non-small cell lung cancer. Sequencing used immunoSEQ multiplex PCR; TCRdb keeps in-frame clones, though not all of them. The sample consists of about 2,700 clones, 22% of them appearing once. Sequences were derived from lung tumor tissue, sampled before any cancer treatment. These receptors originate from a woman aged 35 to 70 with stage I lung adenocarcinoma. Both conserved end residues are part of each CDR3. Each record gives: D gene, clone size, V gene, J gene, CDR3 protein, CDR3 DNA. The D gene is left open where the match is weak. Not every row has a clone size; where given, it reads once, few, many or a size class.

D: -
size: -
V: TRBV9
J: TRBJ2-3
CDR3: CASSPYRDTQYF
DNA: TGTGCCAGCAGTCCGTACCGAGATACGCAGTATTTT

D: TRBD1
size: few
V: TRBV11-3
J: TRBJ1-6
CDR3: CASSALGAGTGSNSPLHF
DNA: TGTGCCAGCAGCGCTCTCGGGGCGGGGACAGGGTCCAATTCACCCCTCCACTTT

D: TRBD1
size: -
V: TRBV18
J: TRBJ1-6
CDR3: CASAGQPYNSPLHF
DNA: TGTGCCAGCGCGGGACAGCCCTATAATTCACCCCTCCACTTT

D: -
size: few
V: TRBV19
J: TRBJ1-1
CDR3: CASSKGLLNTEAFF
DNA: TGTGCCAGTAGTAAGGGACTACTGAACACTGAAGCTTTCTTT

D: -
size: few
V: TRBV11-3
J: TRBJ1-1
CDR3: CASSSEGGHTEAFF
DNA: TGTGCCAGCAGCTCGGAGGGGGGGCACACTGAAGCTTTCTTT

D: -
size: -
V: TRBV6-8
J: TRBJ2-5
CDR3: CASSLLAETQYF
DNA: TGTGCCAGCAGTCTTCTAGCGGAGACCCAGTACTTC

D: -
size: once
V: TRBV19
J: TRBJ2-5
CDR3: CASSEGAQETQYF
DNA: TGTGCCAGTTCGGAAGGGGCTCAAGAGACCCAGTACTTC

D: TRBD1
size: -
V: TRBV9
J: TRBJ1-2
CDR3: CAGEQGALNGYTF
DNA: TGTGCCGGCGAACAGGGGGCTTTAAATGGCTACACCTTC

D: TRBD2
size: -
V: TRBV11-3
J: TRBJ2-1
CDR3: CASSPGSGGAAHNEQFF
DNA: TGTGCCAGCAGCCCAGGAAGCGGGGGGGCCGCACACAATGAGCAGTTCTTC

D: -
size: few
V: TRBV28
J: TRBJ1-1
CDR3: CASAVGGNWGNTEAFF
DNA: TGTGCCAGCGCCGTCGGGGGGAACTGGGGGAACACTGAAGCTTTCTTT

D: -
size: -
V: TRBV11-3
J: TRBJ1-3
CDR3: CASSDRPGLGNTIYF
DNA: TGTGCTAGCAGCGATCGGCCTGGGTTGGGAAACACCATATATTTT

D: TRBD1
size: -
V: TRBV18
J: TRBJ2-7
CDR3: CASSRPGTVYEQYF
DNA: TGTGCCAGCTCACGACCCGGGACAGTCTACGAGCAGTACTTC

D: -
size: -
V: TRBV11-3
J: TRBJ1-1
CDR3: CASSLGVTEGTEAFF
DNA: TGTGCCAGCAGCTTAGGAGTGACTGAGGGCACTGAAGCTTTCTTT

D: -
size: -
V: TRBV19
J: TRBJ2-7
CDR3: CASSIGRASYEQYF
DNA: TGTGCCAGTAGTATAGGGCGGGCCTCCTACGAGCAGTACTTC

D: -
size: -
V: TRBV30
J: TRBJ1-2
CDR3: CACPRGTYYTF
DNA: TGTGCCTGCCCCCGAGGAACCTACTACACCTTC

D: -
size: -
V: TRBV11-3
J: TRBJ2-7
CDR3: CASRQGHSSYEQYF
DNA: TGTGCCAGCAGACAAGGACACTCCTCGTACGAGCAGTACTTC

D: -
size: -
V: TRBV6-8
J: TRBJ1-1
CDR3: CANSGALNTEAFF
DNA: TGTGCCAATAGTGGGGCTTTGAACACTGAAGCTTTCTTT

D: TRBD1
size: medium-sized
V: TRBV11-3
J: TRBJ2-7
CDR3: CASSLGQGVSAEQYF
DNA: TGTGCCAGCAGCTTAGGACAGGGGGTCTCGGCCGAGCAGTACTTC

D: -
size: -
V: TRBV18
J: TRBJ1-4
CDR3: CASSPQGAKINEKLFF
DNA: TGTGCCAGCTCACCACAGGGTGCCAAGATTAATGAAAAACTGTTTTTT

D: -
size: few
V: TRBV1
J: TRBJ2-7
CDR3: CASSQEGGRGQEQYF
DNA: TGCGCCAGCAGCCAAGAAGGAGGCAGGGGGCAAGAGCAGTACTTC

D: -
size: once
V: TRBV5-1
J: TRBJ1-1
CDR3: CASSSEAGNTEAFF
DNA: TGCGCCAGCAGCTCGGAAGCTGGGAACACTGAAGCTTTCTTT

D: -
size: medium-sized
V: TRBV6-8
J: TRBJ1-1
CDR3: CATIDSPHTEAFF
DNA: TGTGCCACAATAGACAGCCCCCACACTGAAGCTTTCTTT

D: -
size: -
V: TRBV5-1
J: TRBJ1-1
CDR3: CASSPSAWDKVAFF
DNA: TGCGCCAGCAGCCCATCGGCCTGGGACAAGGTGGCTTTCTTT

D: -
size: few
V: TRBV6-8
J: TRBJ2-2
CDR3: CASSYYGRGGSNTGELFF
DNA: TGTGCCAGCAGTTACTATGGCAGGGGTGGTTCGAACACCGGGGAGCTGTTTTTT

D: -
size: few
V: TRBV9
J: TRBJ1-1
CDR3: CASSVEGRMNTEAFF
DNA: TGTGCCAGCAGCGTAGAGGGCAGGATGAACACTGAAGCTTTCTTT

D: TRBD1
size: -
V: TRBV5-1
J: TRBJ1-1
CDR3: CASRTGVGNTEAFF
DNA: TGCGCCAGTCGGACAGGGGTTGGGAACACTGAAGCTTTCTTT

D: TRBD1
size: -
V: TRBV19
J: TRBJ1-2
CDR3: CASSMPPGQALTDYGYTF
DNA: TGTGCCAGTAGTATGCCCCCGGGACAGGCCCTAACCGACTATGGCTACACCTTC

D: -
size: -
V: TRBV9
J: TRBJ2-3
CDR3: CASRGGLESTDTQYF
DNA: TGTGCCAGCAGAGGAGGGCTGGAGAGCACAGATACGCAGTATTTT

D: TRBD1
size: -
V: TRBV9
J: TRBJ1-2
CDR3: CASRPNRGQDGYTF
DNA: TGTGCCAGCAGACCCAACAGGGGGCAAGATGGCTACACCTTC

D: -
size: -
V: TRBV29-1
J: TRBJ2-1
CDR3: CSVEVTIYNEQFF
DNA: TGCAGCGTTGAAGTGACTATTTACAATGAGCAGTTCTTC

D: TRBD1
size: -
V: TRBV6-8
J: TRBJ1-2
CDR3: CASRQGTGEYGYTF
DNA: TGTGCCAGCAGACAGGGGACAGGGGAGTATGGCTACACCTTC

D: TRBD1
size: large
V: TRBV6-8
J: TRBJ2-7
CDR3: CASRDPGQSLEQYF
DNA: TGTGCCAGCAGGGACCCGGGACAGAGCCTAGAGCAGTACTTC

D: -
size: -
V: TRBV12-5
J: TRBJ2-7
CDR3: CASGRPGEQYF
DNA: TGTGCTAGTGGACGTCCGGGGGAGCAGTACTTC

D: -
size: medium-sized
V: TRBV11-3
J: TRBJ1-5
CDR3: CASSSVLGGQPQHF
DNA: TGTGCCAGCAGCTCCGTCTTGGGCGGGCAGCCCCAGCATTTT

D: TRBD2
size: few
V: TRBV7-6
J: TRBJ2-3
CDR3: CASSQADQGTSLSDTQYF
DNA: TGTGCCAGCAGCCAGGCCGATCAAGGGACTAGCCTGTCAGATACGCAGTATTTT

D: -
size: few
V: TRBV11-3
J: TRBJ1-2
CDR3: CASSQGVGDNYGYTF
DNA: TGTGCCAGCAGCCAAGGGGTAGGGGACAACTATGGCTACACCTTC

D: -
size: -
V: TRBV30
J: TRBJ1-2
CDR3: CAWRREEGFYGYTF
DNA: TGTGCCTGGAGGCGAGAAGAGGGTTTCTATGGCTACACCTTC

D: TRBD2
size: -
V: TRBV28
J: TRBJ2-7
CDR3: CASSGLAVEQYF
DNA: TGTGCCAGCAGCGGACTAGCTGTAGAGCAGTACTTC

D: TRBD1
size: few
V: TRBV6-8
J: TRBJ1-2
CDR3: CASRNGDSRLIVYGYTF
DNA: TGTGCCAGCAGGAATGGGGACAGTCGTCTAATTGTCTATGGCTACACCTTC

D: TRBD1
size: -
V: TRBV5-1
J: TRBJ2-7
CDR3: CASSFGTEPKSTYEQYF
DNA: TGCGCCAGCAGCTTCGGGACAGAACCAAAAAGTACCTACGAGCAGTACTTC

D: TRBD1
size: medium-sized
V: TRBV12-5
J: TRBJ1-4
CDR3: CATARTGPERKLFF
DNA: TGTGCCACCGCACGGACAGGGCCAGAAAGAAAACTGTTTTTT

D: -
size: -
V: TRBV10-2
J: TRBJ2-1
CDR3: CASRSDGAGSEQFF
DNA: TGCGCCAGCAGATCCGACGGGGCGGGGAGTGAGCAGTTCTTC

D: -
size: -
V: TRBV28
J: TRBJ2-5
CDR3: CASSLGPLGETQYF
DNA: TGTGCCAGCAGTTTAGGTCCCTTAGGGGAGACCCAGTACTTC

D: -
size: few
V: TRBV7-6
J: TRBJ2-2
CDR3: CASSLSGGTGELFF
DNA: TGTGCCAGCAGCTTATCTGGCGGGACCGGGGAGCTGTTTTTT

D: TRBD2
size: -
V: TRBV6-8
J: TRBJ2-7
CDR3: CASSSPGTSYEQYF
DNA: TGTGCCAGCAGTTCTCCCGGGACTAGCTACGAGCAGTACTTC

D: TRBD1
size: -
V: TRBV5-1
J: TRBJ1-1
CDR3: CASSLAGTGVKAAEAFF
DNA: TGCGCCAGCAGCTTGGCCGGGACAGGGGTTAAAGCGGCTGAAGCTTTCTTT